This note documents a single TCR beta chain sequence. The data are from a study of CD8 T cells in Susac syndrome. Sequencing targeted TCR beta in T cells from blood (CD8+ and CD4+). This CDR3 contains 14 residues. CDR1 is LNHDA, CDR2 SQIVND, per germline (reference sequence). Trimming took 5 bases from V and 3 from J, leaving 10 bases between them. With random hexamers, roughly 0.45 to 1 ug RNA was reverse transcribed. TCRdb recomputed calls from the immunoSEQ multiplex PCR reads with MiXCR, one row per CDR3 protein. Here the sample spans about 94,000 distinct CDR3 sequences, just under 95% being singletons.

The TCR comes from a human donor with Susac syndrome. The sample comprised CD4+ T cells from PBMCs. J is TRBJ2-2 and V is TRBV19; D not certain. In DNA, the CDR3 is TGTGCCAGTAGTGTTCCGTGGGACACCGGGGAGCTGTTTTTT. Translated, it gives CASSVPWDTGELFF.